This T cell receptor (beta chain) was captured in a study of spatial heterogeneity in lung cancer. Overall study findings and caveats: Relative to follow-up, resection was when ubiquitous expanded tumor TCRs appeared more in blood.

TCRdb reanalysed the 5' RACE reads using MiXCR and keeps one entry per CDR3 protein. The sample has over 95,000 distinct CDR3 sequences, 11% seen once; the top ten hold more than 20%. Time point reported: blood at routine non-recurrence follow-up after resection. Unsorted tumor, nontumor lung tissue or cryopreserved PBMC supplied the whole RNA. After removal of 0 bases from V and 9 bases from J, the junction contained 13 bases not matched to a gene. The germline CDR1 and CDR2 sequences are LGHNA and YNFKEQ. The CDR3 has 19 amino acids. With regard to this clonotype: The target antigen is unknown.

This chain joins TRBV4-2 and TRBJ2-1; 14 bases align to TRBD2. The sample here was PBMCs, taken at follow-up. The clonotype comes from a female donor with early-stage non-small cell lung cancer. CDR3: CASSQDPETSGRAWGEQFF. CDR3 nucleotides: TGTGCCAGCAGCCAAGATCCTGAGACTAGCGGGAGGGCCTGGGGTGAGCAGTTCTTC.